This T cell receptor (beta chain) was retrieved from a study of T cells in Graves' hyperthyroidism and ophthalmopathy. Study as a whole: It was at initial diagnosis, before any treatment, that peripheral blood was collected.

General observations from the study: Ophthalmopathy was distinguished from stable hyperthyroidism by 13 V-J signatures. Most clonotypes expanded in thyroid above 0.001 were likewise present in blood.

Germline CDR1 reads LNHDA; CDR2 reads SQIVND (reference sequence). V was pared by 3 bases and J by 0 bases, with 3 bases of the junction left unmatched. The CDR3 is 15 residues long. Concerning this clonotype itself: What it binds is unknown.

Amplified TCR beta CDR3 regions came from RNA transcripts. Primed by the HTBI set, a first-round RT-PCR was run on the TCR CDR3. TCRdb redid the calling of the multiplex PCR reads with MiXCR, one entry per CDR3 protein. The table records approximately 600,000 distinct CDR3 sequences, 14% to 15% of them present only once. Specimen: blood. The J gene is TRBJ2-5, the V gene TRBV19, with 8 bases identical to TRBD2. This clonotype was sampled from a woman between 40 and 50 years old with Graves' ophthalmopathy. The CDR3 coding sequence is TGTGCCAGTAGTATCGCACTAGCGGACCAAGAGACCCAGTACTTC. The encoded protein is CASSIALADQETQYF.